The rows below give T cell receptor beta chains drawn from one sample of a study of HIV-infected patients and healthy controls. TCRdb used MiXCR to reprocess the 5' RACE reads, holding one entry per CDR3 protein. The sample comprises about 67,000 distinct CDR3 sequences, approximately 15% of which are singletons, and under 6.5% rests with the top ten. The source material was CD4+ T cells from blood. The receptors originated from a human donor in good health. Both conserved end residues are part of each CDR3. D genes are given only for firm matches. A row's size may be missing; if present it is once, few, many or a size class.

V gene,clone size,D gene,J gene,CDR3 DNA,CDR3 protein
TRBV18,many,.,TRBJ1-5,TGTGCCAGCTCACCTCAAGTCTCAGATAGCAATCAGCCCCAGCATTTT,CASSPQVSDSNQPQHF
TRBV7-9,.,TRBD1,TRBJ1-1,TGTGCCAGCAGCTGGCAGACAGGGTCCGCTGAAGCTTTCTTT,CASSWQTGSAEAFF
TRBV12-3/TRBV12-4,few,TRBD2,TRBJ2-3,TGTGCCAGCAGTCCCGTAGCGGGGGGCCTGGCAGATACGCAGTATTTT,CASSPVAGGLADTQYF
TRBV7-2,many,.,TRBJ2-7,TGTGCCAGCAGCTTAAAACCCCAGGGCGAGCAGTACTTC,CASSLKPQGEQYF
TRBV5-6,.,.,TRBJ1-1,TGTGCCAGCAGCTGGGGGGGCACTGAAGCTTTCTTT,CASSWGGTEAFF
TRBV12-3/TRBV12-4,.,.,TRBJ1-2,TGTGCCAGCAGTCCTCAGGGGAACTATGGCTACACCTTC,CASSPQGNYGYTF
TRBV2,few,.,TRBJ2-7,TGTGCCAGCAGTCTCCGGGACACCAGCCCCGAGCAGTACTTC,CASSLRDTSPEQYF
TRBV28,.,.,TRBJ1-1,TGTGCCAGCGGCCACCCGATGTACACTGAAGCTTTCTTT,CASGHPMYTEAFF
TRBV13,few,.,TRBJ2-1,TGTGCCAGCAGCTCCCGGTCCAGACTGCGCAGAGAGCAGTTCTTC,CASSSRSRLRREQFF
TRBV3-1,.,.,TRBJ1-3,TGTGCCAGCAGCCAGGGCCAACCGGGACCTGGAAACACCATATATTTT,CASSQGQPGPGNTIYF
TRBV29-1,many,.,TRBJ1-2,TGCAGCGTAGGATTGACAGAAATCCATGGCTACACCTTC,CSVGLTEIHGYTF
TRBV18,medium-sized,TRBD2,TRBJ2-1,TGTGCCAGCTCACCAATTTGGACTAGCGGGACCGTTATTGGTAAAGGGAATGAGCAGTTCTTC,CASSPIWTSGTVIGKGNEQFF
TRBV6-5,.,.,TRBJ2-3,TGTGCCAGCAGTTCAACGGGAGTCGGGGTAGATACGCAGTATTTT,CASSSTGVGVDTQYF
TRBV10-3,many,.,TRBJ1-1,TGTGCCATCAGTGAGGCGCCGGGGACGAACACTGAAGCTTTCTTT,CAISEAPGTNTEAFF
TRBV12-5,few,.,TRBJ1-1,TGTGCTAGTGGCTATACAGTTAACACTGAAGCTTTCTTT,CASGYTVNTEAFF
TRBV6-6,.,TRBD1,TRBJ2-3,TGTGCCAGCAGGGGCCGGGACAGGGGCACAGATACGCAGTATTTT,CASRGRDRGTDTQYF
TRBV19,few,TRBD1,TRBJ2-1,TGTGCCAGTAGTACGACAGGGGGTCGTGTCAATGAGCAGTTCTTC,CASSTTGGRVNEQFF
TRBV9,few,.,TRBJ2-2,TGTGCCAGCAGCGTAACCCGGACAGAGAACGCCGGGGAGCTGTTTTTT,CASSVTRTENAGELFF
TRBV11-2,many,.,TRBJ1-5,TGTGCCAGCAGCCCGGACAGAGGTAATCAGCCCCAGCATTTT,CASSPDRGNQPQHF
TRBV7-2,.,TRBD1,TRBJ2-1,TGTGCCAGCAGCGTTAGGGGGCCTCCTCCTTACAATGAGCAGTTCTTC,CASSVRGPPPYNEQFF
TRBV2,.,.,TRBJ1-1,TGTGCCAGCAAAGCCCTGCTTGAGAACACTGAAGCTTTCTTT,CASKALLENTEAFF
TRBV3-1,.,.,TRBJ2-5,TGTGCCAGCAGCCAAGCGGGCGGTGGAGTGGAGACCCAGTACTTC,CASSQAGGGVETQYF
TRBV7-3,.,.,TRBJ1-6,TGTGCCAGCAGCGAAAGGGGAGGTGGCTCCTATAATTCACCCCTCCACTTT,CASSERGGGSYNSPLHF
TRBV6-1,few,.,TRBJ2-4,TGTGCCAGCAGTGAAAAGGAGGGATTAAGAAAGTACTTC,CASSEKEGLRKYF
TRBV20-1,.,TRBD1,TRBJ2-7,TGCAGTGCTGAGAAACGGGACAGGGCTTACGAGCAGTACTTC,CSAEKRDRAYEQYF
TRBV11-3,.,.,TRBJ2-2,TGTGCCAGCAGCTTAGAGGGGACTGACGACACCGGGGAGCTGTTTTTT,CASSLEGTDDTGELFF
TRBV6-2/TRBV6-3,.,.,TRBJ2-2,TGTGCCAGCAGGGCAGGGATCGGGAACACCGGGGAGCTGTTTTTT,CASRAGIGNTGELFF
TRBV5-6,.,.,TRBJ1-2,TGTGCCAGCAGCTTGGAATTTAGGAAGTGGAGCTATGGCTACACCTTC,CASSLEFRKWSYGYTF
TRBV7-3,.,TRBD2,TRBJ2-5,TGTGCCAGCAGCTTGGCGGGAGGGCCGGTAGAGACCCAGTACTTC,CASSLAGGPVETQYF
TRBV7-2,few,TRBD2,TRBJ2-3,TGTGCCAGCAGCTTCGTTGGACTAGCCAGCACAGATACGCAGTATTTT,CASSFVGLASTDTQYF
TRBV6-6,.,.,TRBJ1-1,TGTGCCAGCAGCCGGAGGACGGCCAACACTGAAGCTTTCTTT,CASSRRTANTEAFF
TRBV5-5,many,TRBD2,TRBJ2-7,TGTGCCAGCAGCTTGGAGGCTAGCGGGAGGGTATACGAGCAGTACTTC,CASSLEASGRVYEQYF
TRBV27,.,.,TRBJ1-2,TGTGCCAGCAGCTGGGGGCCGGGGAATGGCTACACCTTC,CASSWGPGNGYTF
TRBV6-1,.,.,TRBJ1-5,TGTGCCAGCAGTGATTTCAAGGGACACCAACGGAATAGAGAGCATTTT,CASSDFKGHQRNREHF
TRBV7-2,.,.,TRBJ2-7,TGTGCCAGCAGCTTGCAGCCGGGTACGCACGAGCAGTACTTC,CASSLQPGTHEQYF
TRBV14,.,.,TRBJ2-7,TGTGCCAGCAGCCCCTCCCACTACGAGCAGTACTTC,CASSPSHYEQYF
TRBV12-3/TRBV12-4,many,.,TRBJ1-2,TGTGCCAGCAGTTTTTTACGGAACTATGGCTACACCTTC,CASSFLRNYGYTF
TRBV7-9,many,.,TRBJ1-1,TGTGCCAGCAGTCATTTGGGTACTCCCGGAGCTTTCTTT,CASSHLGTPGAFF
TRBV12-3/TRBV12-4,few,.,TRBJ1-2,TGTGCCAGCAGCCTTCGGAAGCCAGGTAGTGACGACTATGGCTACACCTTC,CASSLRKPGSDDYGYTF
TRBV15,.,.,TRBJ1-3,TGTGCCACCAGCAGAGAGACGGCTGGAAACACCATATATTTT,CATSRETAGNTIYF
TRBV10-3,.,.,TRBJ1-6,TGTGCCATCAGACTCGGGGGCCCGGGCAATTCACCCCTCCACTTT,CAIRLGGPGNSPLHF
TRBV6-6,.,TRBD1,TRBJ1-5,TGTGCCAGCAGTCCCAAGGACAGGGGTAATCAGCCCCAGCATTTT,CASSPKDRGNQPQHF
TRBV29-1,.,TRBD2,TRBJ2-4,TGCAGCGTTGGGGTAGCGGGAGCGGTCGACAAAAACATTCAGTACTTC,CSVGVAGAVDKNIQYF
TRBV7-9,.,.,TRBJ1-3,TGTGCCAGCAGCTCACAGCGCCCTGGATCCTCTGGAAACACCATATATTTT,CASSSQRPGSSGNTIYF
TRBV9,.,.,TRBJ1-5,TGTGCCAGCAGCGTAGGTCCCCAGGGGAATCAGCCCCAGCATTTT,CASSVGPQGNQPQHF
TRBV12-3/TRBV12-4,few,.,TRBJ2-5,TGTGCCAGCAGTTTTGACCCCAGGGAGACCCAGTACTTC,CASSFDPRETQYF
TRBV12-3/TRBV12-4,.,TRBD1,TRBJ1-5,TGTGCCAGCAGTCCCCTCCGGGGGCAGGGGGCGTCCGATCAGCCCCAGCATTTT,CASSPLRGQGASDQPQHF
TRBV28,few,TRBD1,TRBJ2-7,TGTGCCAGCAGTCCCTCGAAAGGGGCAGGGGGCTACGAGCAGTACTTC,CASSPSKGAGGYEQYF
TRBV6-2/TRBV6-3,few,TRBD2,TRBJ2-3,TGTGCCAGCAGAAGACTAGCGGGCACAGATACGCAGTATTTT,CASRRLAGTDTQYF
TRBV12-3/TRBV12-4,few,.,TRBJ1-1,TGTGCCAGCAGCCGACAGGAGATGACTGAAGCTTTCTTT,CASSRQEMTEAFF
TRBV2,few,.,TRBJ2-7,TGTGCCAGCAGGGGTGACAGGTTCGACGAGCAGTACTTC,CASRGDRFDEQYF
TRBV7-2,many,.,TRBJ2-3,TGTGCCAGCAGCTTAGTGGACGGTACGCAGTATTTT,CASSLVDGTQYF
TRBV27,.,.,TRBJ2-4,TGTGCCAGCAGTTTAAGGGGGACCAAAAACATTCAGTACTTC,CASSLRGTKNIQYF
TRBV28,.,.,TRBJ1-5,TGTGCCAGCAGTCTCCCGCCGACCAATCAGCCCCAGCATTTT,CASSLPPTNQPQHF
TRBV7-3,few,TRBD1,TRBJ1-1,TGTGCCAGCAGCTTATGGGGACAGGGGAACACTGAAGCTTTCTTT,CASSLWGQGNTEAFF
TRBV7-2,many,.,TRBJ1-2,TGTGCCAGCAGCTCAAGGGCTCGGGCTGGGGGCTATGGCTACACCTTC,CASSSRARAGGYGYTF